This passage covers 21 T cell receptor beta chains from one sample sequenced in a study of T-cell memory formation after mild COVID-19. TCRdb passed the 5' RACE reads through MiXCR, listing each CDR3 protein once. The sample shows a few hundred thousand distinct CDR3 sequences, approximately 9% of them seen only once. Sample: PBMCs or a T cell subset sorted from them (not recorded which). These receptors were taken from a man aged 18 to 30 who had mild COVID-19 (a few samples of this study predate the infection). Cell type and time point are not known.

This clonotype turned up a few times. The chain carries TRBV3-1 and TRBJ1-2; 9 bases line up with TRBD1. The CDR3 contains 16 residues. Germline loops: CDR1 LGHDT, CDR2 YNNKEL (reference sequence). V lost 1 base, J lost 2 bases, and 5 bases stayed unmatched. CDR3 DNA: TGTGCCAGCAGCCAAGGGATACAGGGGGCAAACTATGGCTACACCTTC. Its protein product is CASSQGIQGANYGYTF.

Many counts were recorded for this clonotype. The chain carries TRBV20-1 and TRBJ2-3, with D possibly matching TRBD2 (6 bases). The CDR3 sequence is 16 residues long. V shed 0 bases and J shed 3 bases, with 16 bases lying between them. In germline, CDR1 is DFQATT, CDR2 SNEGSKA (reference sequence). CDR3: CSARDTRGTETDTQYF. CDR3 nucleotides: TGCAGTGCTAGAGATACGCGGGGAACTGAGACAGATACGCAGTATTTT.

This sequence joins TRBV5-1 and TRBJ2-5; possibly TRBD2 for D (6 bases). The CDR3 sequence is 13 residues long. Trimming removed 4 bases at V and 2 bases at J, with 9 bases between. Germline V lookup: CDR1 SGHRS, CDR2 YFSETQ. The CDR3 reads CASSAGLQETQYF. For the CDR3, the DNA is TGCGCCAGCAGCGCGGGACTGCAAGAGACCCAGTACTTC. The complete variable domain, with remaining parts taken from reference TRBV5-1 and TRBJ2-5, reads KAGVTQTPRYLIKTRGQQVTLSCSPISGHRSVSWYQQTPGQGLQFLFEYFSETQRNKGNFPGRFSGRQFSNSRSEMNVSTLELGDSALYLCASSAGLQETQYFGPGTRLLVL.

CDR3 DNA sequence: TGCGCCAGCAGCTTGGGTCTGGGCGCGAACACCGGGGAGCTGTTTTTT. Translation: CASSLGLGANTGELFF. The chain has TRBV5-1 and TRBJ2-2; D is ambiguous. CDR1 is SGHRS, CDR2 YFSETQ, per germline. The CDR3 contains 16 residues. Deletions cut 0 bases from V and 0 bases from J, with 9 bases between.

This clonotype was observed at least ten times. Germline and junction disagree at one end, which may indicate a read error. The chain joins TRBV7-7 to TRBJ2-3; unclear D gene. The CDR3 extends over 13 amino acids. Germline CDR1 SSHAT, CDR2 FNYEAQ (reference sequence). The CDR3 spells CASSLHNTDTQYF. The CDR3 DNA is TGTGCTAGCAGCTTGCACAACACAGATACGCAGTATTTT.

This sequence joins TRBV4-2 and TRBJ1-1; D is ambiguous. Germline assignment: CDR1 LGHNA and CDR2 YNFKEQ. The CDR3 is made up of 14 amino acids. V was cut by 0 bases and J by 11 bases, with 16 bases left in between. CDR3 in amino acids: CASSQDMTAVRAFF. The CDR3, as DNA: TGTGCCAGCAGCCAAGATATGACGGCCGTCCGGGCTTTCTTT.

This clonotype was detected ten times or more. The chain employs TRBV27 and TRBJ2-3; 12 nucleotides line up with TRBD2. CDR3 length: 19 amino acids. With V trimmed by 7 bases and J by 0 bases, 14 bases remained unmatched. The germline V gene has CDR1 MNHEY and CDR2 SMNVEV (reference sequence). CDR3 DNA sequence: TGTGCCAGCAAGGGAGCTCCGGGGACTAGCGGGCAAAGCACAGATACGCAGTATTTT. Encoded protein: CASKGAPGTSGQSTDTQYF.

This clonotype appeared many times. The rearrangement uses TRBV7-2 and TRBJ2-3; D gene ambiguous. Germline lookup yields CDR1 SGHTA and CDR2 FQGNSA. This CDR3 is 12 amino acids long. The V end was cut by 4 bases, the J end by 2 bases, with 4 bases between. This chain's CDR3 is CASSWFTDTQYF. As DNA, the CDR3 is TGTGCCAGCAGCTGGTTCACAGATACGCAGTATTTT.

The V and J genes are TRBV7-6 and TRBJ1-2; no clear D. The germline V gene encodes CDR1 SGHVS and CDR2 FNYEAQ. The CDR3 length is 15 residues. The V end lost 5 bases, the J end lost 4 bases, and 17 bases lay between the germline ends. The CDR3: CASSPREQSIYGYTF. The CDR3 DNA follows: TGTGCCAGCAGCCCGCGGGAGCAGTCCATCTATGGCTACACCTTC.

The gene calls are TRBV9 and TRBJ2-5; 8 nucleotides match TRBD1. The CDR3 covers 15 residues. The germline CDR1 and CDR2 sequences are SGDLS and YYNGEE. V was pared by 3 bases and J by 3 bases, with 7 bases of the junction left unmatched. CDR3 protein: CASSDSGQGEETQYF. For the CDR3, the DNA is TGTGCCAGCAGCGACTCCGGACAGGGCGAAGAGACCCAGTACTTC. The full variable domain, its missing parts supplied by reference TRBV9 and TRBJ2-5, is DSGVTQTPKHLITATGQRVTLRCSPRSGDLSVYWYQQSLDQGLQFLIQYYNGEERAKGNILERFSAQQFPDLHSELNLSSLELGDSALYFCASSDSGQGEETQYFGPGTRLLVL.

This chain uses TRBV21-1 with TRBJ2-3; TRBD1 reflects the table's D call only, with no check against the DNA. TRBV21-1 is tagged as a pseudogene. The CDR3 contains 15 residues. This chain's CDR3 is CASSRPTGGTDTQYF. CDR3 bases: TGTGCCAGCAGCAGGCCGACAGGGGGCACAGATACGCAGTATTTT.

A few counts support this clonotype. V usage is TRBV5-5 and J usage is TRBJ1-1; 7 positions agree with TRBD1. V lost 2 bases, J lost 4 bases, and 5 bases stayed unmatched. The CDR3 extends over 14 amino acids. The germline gives CDR1 SGHKS, CDR2 YYEKEE (reference sequence). The CDR3 protein is CASSFGTVATEAFF. The CDR3 DNA follows: TGTGCCAGCAGCTTTGGGACAGTTGCCACTGAAGCTTTCTTT.

The rearrangement links TRBV4-3 to TRBJ1-5; 10 bases map to TRBD1. J lost 7 bases, V lost 0 bases, and 3 bases had no gene match. Germline CDR1 reads LGHNA; CDR2 reads YSLEER. This CDR3 spans 15 amino acids. CDR3 sequence (DNA): TGCGCCAGCAGCCAAGAGACAGGGGGCAGGCAGCCCCAGCATTTT. This sequence encodes CASSQETGGRQPQHF.

The chain employs TRBV5-1 and TRBJ2-5; D could derive from TRBD1 or TRBD2 (5 bases each). Germline V gene sequence: CDR1 SGHRS, CDR2 YFSETQ. With 2 bases removed from V and 5 bases from J, the gap between germline ends came to 13 bases. There are 14 residues in the CDR3. DNA of the CDR3: TGCGCCAGCAGCTTTACCCGGGGCGCGGAGACCCAGTACTTC. Protein: CASSFTRGAETQYF.

CDR3 protein: CSVEDLTGGVPDTQYF. The DNA of the CDR3 is TGCAGCGTTGAAGATCTGACAGGGGGCGTTCCAGATACGCAGTATTTT. The gene calls are TRBV29-1 and TRBJ2-3, with 10 bases matching TRBD1. In germline, CDR1 is SQVTM, CDR2 ANQGSEA. This CDR3 is built from 16 residues. J was trimmed by 4 bases and V by 0 bases; bases with no gene match: 7.

This chain links TRBV7-2 with TRBJ2-7, with D perhaps TRBD2 (7 bases). The CDR3 consists of 19 residues. Germline values: CDR1 SGHTA, CDR2 FQGNSA. The germline V and J ends were trimmed by 0 bases and 5 bases, with 26 bases remaining between them. As DNA, the CDR3 is TGTGCCAGCAGCTTAGCGCTTTTAGCGACACCCCCGGGGGGCGACGAGCAGTACGTC. The encoded protein is CASSLALLATPPGGDEQYV.

The rearrangement uses TRBV7-2 and TRBJ1-2; tentative D call: TRBD1 (5 bases). V lost 7 bases to trimming and J lost 4 bases, with 16 bases between them. Germline assignment: CDR1 SGHTA and CDR2 FQGNSA. The CDR3 consists of 14 residues. The CDR3 protein is CASTIPTGTYGYTF. In nucleotides, the CDR3 is TGTGCCAGCACCATTCCGACGGGGACCTATGGCTACACCTTC.

This clonotype was seen more than once but under ten times. The chain links TRBV4-3 to TRBJ1-2; D unclear. The V gene lost 0 bases and the J gene lost 4 bases, with 6 bases spanning the gap. Germline V gene data show CDR1 as LGHNA and CDR2 as YSLEER. CDR3 length: 13 amino acids. Here the CDR3 reads CASSQDRTYGYTF. The CDR3 DNA sequence: TGCGCCAGCAGCCAAGACAGGACCTATGGCTACACCTTC.

This clonotype has only a few counts. The V and J genes are TRBV4-1 and TRBJ2-7; a possible D gene is TRBD2 (7 bases). The CDR3 runs to 16 residues. The germline V and J ends were trimmed by 0 bases and 5 bases, with 17 bases remaining between them. Germline V lookup: CDR1 MGHRA, CDR2 YSYEKL. Here the CDR3 reads CASSQDVWGGVDEQYF. CDR3 DNA sequence: TGCGCCAGCAGCCAAGATGTTTGGGGGGGCGTAGACGAGCAGTACTTC.

This clonotype has just a few counts. Just one base apart from a much larger clone, this may be a read error. This chain connects TRBV7-8 to TRBJ2-5; no definite D call. V lost 3 bases and J 5 bases, leaving 4 bases between the germline ends. CDR1 and CDR2 from the germline V gene are SGHVS and FQNEAQ. CDR3 length: 11 amino acids. CDR3 sequence: CASSFMETQYF. Written as DNA, the CDR3 is TGTGCCAGCAGCTTTATGGAGACCCAGTACTTC.

CDR3 protein: CSARDVSYEQYF. In nucleotides, the CDR3 is TGCAGTGCTCGGGACGTCTCCTACGAGCAGTACTTC. The chain is built from TRBV20-1 and TRBJ2-7, with D perhaps given as TRBD1 or TRBD2 (5 bases each). Germline V gene data show CDR1 as DFQATT and CDR2 as SNEGSKA (reference sequence). V shed 5 bases and J shed 0 bases, with 8 bases lying between them. The CDR3 has 12 amino acids.